The 23 T cell receptor beta chains below were found in one sample sequenced in a study of shared clonotypes between healthy human individuals. TCRdb's copy holds only in-frame clones and misses some; the assay was immunoSEQ multiplex PCR. The table has 2,500,000 or so clones, less than 95% seen once. The sequenced sample was naive CD4+ T cells from PBMCs. The subset is: CD45RA+ positively selected. The receptor source for this set is a man younger than 35 in good health. Some clones in this sample may be carry-over from other donors' samples.

The CDR3 is CASSNPLAAGRGQFF. The CDR3, as DNA: TGTGCCAGCAGCAATCCACTAGCGGCCGGCCGGGGGCAGTTCTTC. This chain connects TRBV21-1 to TRBJ2-1; no check of the table's D call, TRBD2, against the DNA was made. TRBV21-1 is a pseudogene locus. This CDR3 is built from 15 residues.

This clone was seen a few times. This chain connects TRBV5-1 to TRBJ1-1; possible D gene TRBD1, 6 bases. Looked up from germline, CDR1 is SGHRS and CDR2 is YFSETQ. The CDR3 is 14 residues long. Between the trimmed V and J ends, which lost 4 bases and 12 bases, there was a span of 22 bases. The CDR3 loop reads CASSRTPGQPESFF. The CDR3, as DNA: TGCGCCAGCAGCCGAACTCCGGGACAACCCGAATCTTTCTTT. Drawing the rest from reference TRBV5-1 and TRBJ1-1, the complete variable domain is KAGVTQTPRYLIKTRGQQVTLSCSPISGHRSVSWYQQTPGQGLQFLFEYFSETQRNKGNFPGRFSGRQFSNSRSEMNVSTLELGDSALYLCASSRTPGQPESFFGQGTRLTVV.

Only one count was recorded for this clone. This chain links TRBV30 with TRBJ2-1; tentative D call: TRBD1 (5 bases). CDR1 GTSNPN and CDR2 SVGIG come from the germline V gene (reference sequence). V was trimmed by 2 bases and J by 0 bases, leaving 11 bases between them. The CDR3 has 15 residues. The CDR3 sequence: CAWSTGSGSYNEQFF. As DNA, the CDR3 is TGTGCCTGGAGTACAGGCTCTGGCTCCTACAATGAGCAGTTCTTC.

The J gene is TRBJ2-1, the V gene TRBV4-3; the D gene is possibly TRBD1 (5 bases). Germline V gene sequence: CDR1 LGHNA, CDR2 YSLEER. The CDR3 length is 16 residues. V dropped 2 bases and J dropped 2 bases, with 13 bases sitting between them. The CDR3 protein is CASSQLQVQAYNEQFF. The CDR3 DNA follows: TGCGCCAGCAGCCAATTACAGGTCCAGGCCTACAATGAGCAGTTCTTC.

The V call is TRBV11-2, the J call TRBJ2-7; D might be TRBD2 (6 bases). Trimming removed 6 bases from V and 4 bases from J, with 13 bases in between. Germline values: CDR1 SGHAT, CDR2 FQNNGV. The CDR3 contains 13 residues. As DNA, the CDR3 is TGTGCCAGCAGATCGTTTGGGGGGTACGAGCAGTACTTC. Its protein is CASRSFGGYEQYF.

The chain carries TRBV11-2 and TRBJ2-5, with D unclear. The CDR3 has 15 residues. V dropped 3 bases and J dropped 5 bases, with 16 bases sitting between them. Germline CDR1 and CDR2: SGHAT and FQNNGV. CDR3 sequence: CASSFPLTYKETQYF. The DNA for the CDR3 is TGTGCCAGCAGCTTTCCCCTTACCTATAAGGAGACCCAGTACTTC.

The rearrangement joins TRBV7-8 to TRBJ1-4; no definite D call. V shed 2 bases and J shed 9 bases, with 10 bases lying between them. CDR1 SGHVS and CDR2 FQNEAQ come from the germline V gene. This CDR3 has 13 amino acids. The CDR3 sequence is CASSLHQAQKLFF. The DNA of the CDR3 is TGTGCCAGCAGCTTACACCAGGCCCAAAAACTGTTTTTT.

The chain couples TRBV6-1 to TRBJ2-5; 11 nucleotides match TRBD2. The trim removed 7 bases at V and 5 bases at J, leaving 3 bases unmatched. Germline V lookup: CDR1 MNHNS, CDR2 SASEGT. The CDR3 runs 13 residues. This chain's CDR3 is CASNASGRETQYF. CDR3 DNA sequence: TGTGCCAGCAATGCTAGCGGGAGGGAGACCCAGTACTTC.

The chain combines TRBV19 with TRBJ1-2; D gene ambiguous. The germline CDR1 and CDR2 sequences are LNHDA and SQIVND (reference sequence). The V end lost 3 bases, the J end lost 4 bases, and 9 bases lay between the germline ends. The CDR3 has 13 residues. CDR3: CASSMAQPYGYTF. CDR3 bases: TGTGCCAGTAGTATGGCACAGCCCTATGGCTACACCTTC.

J is TRBJ2-2 and V is TRBV7-3, with 11 bases lining up with TRBD2. V lost 5 bases, J lost 6 bases, and 11 bases stayed unmatched. The CDR3 has 17 residues. Germline lookup yields CDR1 SGHTA and CDR2 FQGTGA. CDR3 protein: CASSRELAGVDSGELFF. For the CDR3, the DNA is TGTGCCAGCAGCCGAGAACTAGCGGGAGTGGATTCCGGGGAGCTGTTTTTT.

The genes are TRBV5-5 and TRBJ2-3; 8 nucleotides line up with TRBD2. The CDR3 extends over 19 amino acids. V lost 2 bases, J lost 4 bases, and 18 bases stayed unmatched. Germline V lookup: CDR1 SGHKS, CDR2 YYEKEE (reference sequence). The CDR3: CASSFPGSAQRESADTQYF. The CDR3 DNA is TGTGCCAGCAGCTTCCCGGGGTCCGCCCAGCGGGAGTCCGCAGATACGCAGTATTTT.

This clone has more than one count but fewer than ten. Other DNA sequences in this specimen translate into the identical CDR3. The chain recombines TRBV29-1 with TRBJ1-1; no firm D call. The V and J ends lost 4 bases and 0 bases respectively, with 9 bases between them. The CDR3 extends over 13 amino acids. The germline CDR1 and CDR2 sequences are SQVTM and ANQGSEA. The CDR3 DNA is TGCAGCGTTGTTAGACCTATGAACACTGAAGCTTTCTTT. Translation: CSVVRPMNTEAFF.

About this clone itself: The same CDR3 arises from other DNA sequences in this sample as well. The chain is built from TRBV28 and TRBJ2-5; D is possibly TRBD1 or TRBD2 (5 bases each). Trimming removed 3 bases from V and 3 bases from J, with 5 bases in between. The germline gives CDR1 MDHEN, CDR2 SYDVKM. This CDR3 contains 12 residues. The CDR3 is CASSLGEETQYF. In DNA form, the CDR3 reads TGTGCCAGCAGTTTGGGGGAAGAGACCCAGTACTTC.

The J gene is TRBJ2-7, the V gene TRBV5-1, with 9 bases matching TRBD2. The CDR3 length is 15 residues. The germline gives CDR1 SGHRS, CDR2 YFSETQ. V trimming: 4 bases; J trimming: 5 bases; junction bases outside the gene matches: 10. The CDR3 region has the DNA TGCGCCAGCAGCCTTGGGGTAGCGGGAGTAGACGAGCAGTACTTC. As protein: CASSLGVAGVDEQYF. Full variable domain (remainder filled in from reference TRBV5-1 and TRBJ2-7): KAGVTQTPRYLIKTRGQQVTLSCSPISGHRSVSWYQQTPGQGLQFLFEYFSETQRNKGNFPGRFSGRQFSNSRSEMNVSTLELGDSALYLCASSLGVAGVDEQYFGPGTRLTVT.

The CDR3 DNA reads as TGTGCCACCAGCAGTGATGGGGTGGGCACCGGGGAGCTGTTTTTT. Protein product: CATSSDGVGTGELFF. J is TRBJ2-2 and V is TRBV15; D is unclear. Trimming left V 3 bases short and J 4 bases short, with 12 bases between. Germline assignment: CDR1 LNHNV and CDR2 YYDKDF (reference sequence). The CDR3 is made up of 15 amino acids.

The chain uses TRBV7-2 and TRBJ2-1, with D perhaps matching TRBD2 (5 bases). CDR1 and CDR2 (germline): SGHTA, FQGNSA. V was clipped by 5 bases and J by 4 bases, with 21 bases between them. There are 17 residues in the CDR3. CDR3 sequence: CASSPTKSFVVYNEQFF. The DNA for the CDR3 is TGTGCCAGCAGCCCGACTAAAAGTTTCGTAGTATACAATGAGCAGTTCTTC.

Notes on this clone: Other DNA sequences in the same sample also yield this CDR3. J is TRBJ2-5 and V is TRBV6-5, with D possibly matching TRBD1 (5 bases). The CDR3 runs to 14 residues. V gave up 0 bases and J gave up 2 bases, with 7 bases separating them. Per the germline V gene, CDR1 is MNHEY and CDR2 is SVGAGI. The CDR3 region is CASSYSRGQETQYF. The DNA for the CDR3 is TGTGCCAGCAGTTACTCTAGGGGACAAGAGACCCAGTACTTC.

The CDR3 sequence is CASSIHPPYGYTF. As DNA, the CDR3 is TGTGCCAGCAGCATCCATCCTCCGTATGGCTACACCTTC. The chain has TRBV5-5 and TRBJ1-2; no clear D. Germline CDR1 reads SGHKS; CDR2 reads YYEKEE (reference sequence). V was shortened by 4 bases and J by 5 bases, with 12 bases between the two germline ends. This CDR3 is 13 amino acids long.

The J gene is TRBJ2-7, the V gene TRBV4-2, with D perhaps TRBD1 (5 bases). Looked up from germline, CDR1 is LGHNA and CDR2 is YNFKEQ. This CDR3 is built from 15 residues. The V and J ends lost 2 bases and 2 bases respectively, with 13 bases between them. The CDR3 loop reads CASSQFEQGTYEQYF. The CDR3 nucleotides are TGTGCCAGCAGCCAATTTGAGCAGGGAACCTACGAGCAGTACTTC.

V usage is TRBV6-5 and J usage is TRBJ2-1; 7 bases line up with TRBD2. Germline trimming cut 6 bases from V and 4 bases from J; bases unmatched to any gene: 9. The germline V gene has CDR1 MNHEY and CDR2 SVGAGI. The CDR3 contains 15 residues. The CDR3 is CASSGGNRQYNEQFF. Here the CDR3 DNA reads TGTGCCAGCAGCGGGGGGAACAGACAGTACAATGAGCAGTTCTTC.

V usage is TRBV5-8 and J usage is TRBJ1-1, with D possibly matching TRBD1 (5 bases). V dropped 1 base and J dropped 1 base, with 8 bases sitting between them. Germline-derived CDR1 and CDR2 are SGHTS and YDEGEE. This CDR3 has 14 amino acids. CDR3: CASSLRQTNTEAFF. In DNA form, the CDR3 reads TGTGCCAGCAGCTTGAGACAGACGAACACTGAAGCTTTCTTT.

The chain has TRBV29-1 and TRBJ1-5; tentatively, D is TRBD1 (6 bases). Trimming took 7 bases from V and 3 from J, leaving 28 bases between them. In germline, CDR1 is SQVTM, CDR2 ANQGSEA. The length of the CDR3 is 18 residues. The CDR3 DNA is TGCAGCGCCCTCCTTTGGGGGGATAAGAGGGGGAACAATCAGCCCCAGCATTTT. It codes for CSALLWGDKRGNNQPQHF.

V gene TRBV2 combines with J gene TRBJ2-7; D may be TRBD1 (5 bases). The V end lost 5 bases, the J end lost 6 bases, and 17 bases lay between the germline ends. This CDR3 has 14 amino acids. Looked up from germline, CDR1 is SNHLY and CDR2 is FYNNEI. This CDR3 reads CASSPLVTVSEQYF. In DNA, the CDR3 is TGTGCCAGCAGTCCACTGGTGACAGTATCCGAGCAGTACTTC.